These 8 T cell receptor beta chains came from one sample sequenced in a study of T cell responses to AZD1222 COVID-19 vaccine. Only in-frame clones appear in the TCRdb table, and some are missing; sequencing was by immunoSEQ multiplex PCR. The sample lists around 100,000 clones, about 82% occurring once. This specimen was peripheral blood, taken on day 0 of AZD1222 vaccination. The receptors were sampled from an adult in good health.

The chain has TRBV6-5 and TRBJ1-2; a weak D match, TRBD1 (6 bases). Trimming stripped 2 bases from V and 4 bases from J, with 14 bases between. This CDR3 region has 15 residues. Germline loops: CDR1 MNHEY, CDR2 SVGAGI. CDR3 amino acids: CASSYTRGSGYGYTF. The CDR3 DNA sequence: TGTGCCAGCAGTTACACCAGGGGCTCGGGCTATGGCTACACCTTC.

This chain joins TRBV27 and TRBJ1-5; TRBD1 aligns across 8 bases. Germline values: CDR1 MNHEY, CDR2 SMNVEV (reference sequence). Trimming took 2 bases from V and 7 from J; bases not matched to a gene: 7. The CDR3 length is 15 residues. The DNA for the CDR3 is TGTGCCAGCAGTTTAGGACAGGGTCCGAGGCAGCCCCAGCATTTT. As protein: CASSLGQGPRQPQHF.

In DNA form, the CDR3 reads TGTGCCAGCAGCTTAGCGGGTCGCGGGCCAGATACGCAGTATTTT. Protein: CASSLAGRGPDTQYF. The chain is built from TRBV7-2 and TRBJ2-3, with D maybe TRBD2 (5 bases). V lost 0 bases to trimming and J lost 4 bases, with 11 bases between them. Looked up from germline, CDR1 is SGHTA and CDR2 is FQGNSA. The CDR3 extends over 15 amino acids.

The V call is TRBV5-5, the J call TRBJ1-1; D call uncertain. Germline CDR1 reads SGHKS; CDR2 reads YYEKEE (reference sequence). This CDR3 spans 14 amino acids. V gave up 0 bases and J gave up 1 base, with 7 bases separating them. The CDR3 nucleotides read TGTGCCAGCAGCTTGGAGCAGGAGAACACTGAAGCTTTCTTT. Its translation is CASSLEQENTEAFF.

The chain has TRBV7-2 and TRBJ2-7; weak D call: TRBD2 (6 bases). The CDR3 loop spans 12 amino acids. V lost 5 bases to trimming and J lost 6 bases, with 11 bases between them. Germline CDR1 SGHTA, CDR2 FQGNSA. Written as DNA, the CDR3 is TGTGCCAGCAGCGCCCCCGGGGGCGAGCAGTACTTC. Translation: CASSAPGGEQYF.

The rearrangement uses TRBV10-3 and TRBJ1-1; the match to TRBD1 covers 9 bases. Germline assignment: CDR1 ENHRY and CDR2 SYGVKD. This CDR3 is built from 13 residues. After removal of 10 bases from V and 0 bases from J, the junction contained 3 bases not matched to a gene. The CDR3 nucleotides read TGTGCCAAGAGGACAGGGGTGAACACTGAAGCTTTCTTT. Protein product: CAKRTGVNTEAFF.

The chain recombines TRBV2 with TRBJ2-7; D is uncertain. The germline V gene has CDR1 SNHLY and CDR2 FYNNEI. The CDR3 consists of 11 residues. Trimming removed 5 bases from V and 4 bases from J, with 6 bases in between. Written as DNA, the CDR3 is TGTGCCAGCAGTAACACGTACGAGCAGTACTTC. Its protein product is CASSNTYEQYF. The variable domain in full, with the rest retrieved from reference TRBV2 and TRBJ2-7, is EPEVTQTPSHQVTQMGQEVILRCVPISNHLYFYWYRQILGQKVEFLVSFYNNEISEKSEIFDDQFSVERPDGSNFTLKIRSTKLEDSAMYFCASSNTYEQYFGPGTRLTVT.

The chain carries TRBV5-8 and TRBJ2-7; TRBD2 matches 9 bases. This CDR3 comprises 14 residues. With V trimmed by 0 bases and J by 6 bases, 4 bases remained unmatched. CDR1 and CDR2 from the germline V gene are SGHTS and YDEGEE. In DNA form, the CDR3 reads TGTGCCAGCAGCTTGGAGGGACTAGCACGCGAGCAGTACTTC. This sequence encodes CASSLEGLAREQYF.